Included here is one T cell receptor beta chain sequence, with context. This record belongs to a study of blood T cell repertoires in COVID-19. Study-level background: Sample material is recorded as cDNA or gDNA derived from T cells, B-cell-depleted T cells, or PBMCs.

Original handling: Researchers report that nucleated cell counts were estimated from reference gene primer amplification. The data were produced by immunoSEQ multiplex PCR, yet TCRdb's version contains in-frame clones alone and is incomplete. V and J calls and clone size follow that table, whereas D and trimming were derived from the DNA. The sample contains 350,000 to 400,000 clones, around 87% of which appear only once. The CDR3 totals 13 residues. CDR1 and CDR2 from the germline V gene are SGHTA and FQGNSA. V lost 3 bases and J 3 bases, leaving 7 bases between the germline ends. Living in 24 US areas, the participants were between about 18 and 90 years of age. Participants' reported clinical history set cohort assignment.

The sequenced sample was PBMCs or T cells enriched from blood (not recorded which). This chain connects TRBV7-2 to TRBJ2-3; D gene uncertain. The receptor was derived from a man in his late teens or twenties who had recovered from COVID-19. The CDR3 coding sequence is TGTGCCAGCAGCTTCATCCGGACAGATACGCAGTATTTT. Translating it yields CASSFIRTDTQYF.